The sequence of this TCR beta chain was determined in a study of human T cells and chemical hapten exposure. Study observations and caveats: In the PT1 data, expanded TCR counts showed a positive correlation with patch test score. TCRs whose frequency exceeded 1 in 1000 remained the same following DPC sensitization.

Original data processing: Samples had a median of around 100,000 TCRs, ranging roughly 23,224 to 690,600. TCRdb re-derived calls from the RACE reads in MiXCR, one entry per CDR3 protein. These V and J calls rely on TCRdb rather than the paper's analysis. The table has approximately 86,000 distinct CDR3 sequences, approximately 11% seen once. The junction had 10 bases not matched to a gene; V was cut back by 10 bases and J by 0 bases. CDR3 length equals 15 residues. The V gene's germline CDR1 is LNHDA and CDR2 SQIVND (reference sequence). Time point: patch test 3, about 24 weeks after DPC sensitization. Documented treatment: therapeutic diphenylcyclopropenone sensitization with weekly scalp DPC. This clonotype was picked up many times. Its specificity is unknown.

This clonotype was obtained from a woman between 25 and 40 years old with alopecia areata. Some clones in this sample may be carry-over from other donors' samples. Source: whole blood, taken in connection with sensitization to the hapten diphenylcyclopropenone (DPC). This sequence joins TRBV19 and TRBJ2-3; 7 bases map to TRBD1. DNA for the CDR3: TGTGCCACCAAACAGGGGAAATCTAGCACAGATACGCAGTATTTT. Translated: CATKQGKSSTDTQYF.